This section outlines one T cell receptor (beta chain) sequence together with its context. Its antigen is not known. The record originates from a study of lymphopenia after photon versus proton radiotherapy. Some clones are missing from TCRdb's copy, which holds only in-frame ones; the method was immunoSEQ multiplex PCR. The sample lists around 20,000 clones; 85% were seen once. Points from the study as a whole: After lymphocyte nadir, photon-treated repertoires showed oligoclonal expansion, especially CD8+ Temra.

J was trimmed by 7 bases and V by 10 bases; bases with no gene match: 5. The CDR3 runs 12 residues. Germline V gene lookup returns CDR1 SNHLY and CDR2 FYNNEI. The sequence was collected from a man aged 55-75 years with pancreatic cancer. The genes are TRBV2 and TRBJ2-2; 8 positions match TRBD1. This specimen consisted of peripheral blood, obtained from a patient treated with photon-based radiotherapy. CDR3 nucleotides: TGTGCCAAAGGACAGGGAAACGGGGAGCTGTTTTTT. Protein product: CAKGQGNGELFF.